A single sample is the source of the 25 T cell receptor beta chains below, sequenced in a study of memory CD4+ T cells and cytomegalovirus serostatus. The sort gate was single viable CD3+CD4+CD8-CD45RO+ cells for memory CD4+ T cells. Sequencing was performed with immunoSEQ multiplex PCR; in TCRdb, only in-frame clones are kept and a portion is missing. This sample carries some 54,000 clones, about three quarters of them seen once, and the ten largest clones take under 1.5%. The sequenced material came from memory CD4+ T cells from blood. The receptors shown here come from an adult in good health and CMV-seropositive.

The V gene is TRBV19, the J gene TRBJ2-1; a weak D match, TRBD1 (7 bases). The CDR3 consists of 16 residues. Trimming stripped 1 base from V and 1 base from J, with 11 bases between. Per the germline V gene, CDR1 is LNHDA and CDR2 is SQIVND (reference sequence). This chain's CDR3 is CASSIGRGVSYNEQFF. The CDR3 DNA sequence: TGTGCCAGTAGTATAGGCAGGGGGGTATCCTACAATGAGCAGTTCTTC.

V gene TRBV28 combines with J gene TRBJ2-7; D is unclear. The germline gives CDR1 MDHEN, CDR2 SYDVKM. CDR3 length equals 13 residues. Between the trimmed V and J ends, which lost 6 bases and 5 bases, there was a span of 14 bases. The CDR3 DNA reads TGTGCCAGCAGCCAGAACCCGACCCACGAGCAGTACTTC. This sequence encodes CASSQNPTHEQYF. Combining the CDR3 with reference TRBV28 and TRBJ2-7 gives the whole variable domain DVKVTQSSRYLVKRTGEKVFLECVQDMDHENMFWYRQDPGLGLRLIYFSYDVKMKEKGDIPEGYSVSREKKERFSLILESASTNQTSMYLCASSQNPTHEQYFGPGTRLTVT.

V gene TRBV5-1 combines with J gene TRBJ2-7; 9 positions match TRBD2. The CDR3 consists of 12 residues. Germline loops: CDR1 SGHRS, CDR2 YFSETQ. The V and J ends lost 4 bases and 7 bases, in that order; junction bases with no gene match: 3. The CDR3 DNA follows: TGCGCCAGCAGCCCCGGACTAGCGGAGCAGTACTTC. Translation: CASSPGLAEQYF.

The rearrangement links TRBV6-1 to TRBJ1-5, with unresolved D. Looked up from germline, CDR1 is MNHNS and CDR2 is SASEGT. This CDR3 contains 12 residues. V dropped 6 bases and J dropped 7 bases, with 10 bases sitting between them. This chain's CDR3 is CASSAFPQPQHF. CDR3 in DNA: TGTGCCAGCAGCGCGTTCCCCCAGCCCCAGCATTTT.

This rearrangement joins TRBV28 to TRBJ2-7; 12 bases align to TRBD2. Germline V lookup: CDR1 MDHEN, CDR2 SYDVKM. The trim removed 6 bases at V and 7 bases at J, leaving 7 bases unmatched. The CDR3 is made up of 14 amino acids. The CDR3: CASRTSGSLGEQYF. The CDR3 DNA reads as TGTGCCAGCAGGACTAGCGGGAGTCTAGGGGAGCAGTACTTC.

V and J are TRBV6-1 and TRBJ2-7; TRBD2 might be the D (5 bases). Germline CDR1 is MNHNS and CDR2 is SASEGT. Trimming stripped 4 bases from V and 4 bases from J, with 17 bases between. The CDR3 is 15 amino acids. In nucleotides, the CDR3 is TGTGCCAGCAGTGGGGGAAAAGGGAGCCTATACGAGCAGTACTTC. Protein sequence: CASSGGKGSLYEQYF.

The chain joins TRBV9 to TRBJ2-7; 12 positions agree with TRBD2. V shed 8 bases, J shed 6 bases, and the junction held 3 bases outside the gene matches. The V gene's germline CDR1 is SGDLS and CDR2 YYNGEE. This CDR3 comprises 12 residues. The CDR3 DNA reads TGTGCCAGTTCGGGACTAGCGGGCGAGCAGTACTTC. This sequence encodes CASSGLAGEQYF.

The V gene is TRBV5-1, the J gene TRBJ1-3; 8 positions match TRBD1. Germline CDR1 and CDR2: SGHRS and YFSETQ. V was pared by 3 bases and J by 2 bases, with 4 bases of the junction left unmatched. This CDR3 region has 15 residues. The CDR3 DNA sequence: TGCGCCAGCAGCTGGACAGGGACAGCTGGAAACACCATATATTTT. Translating it yields CASSWTGTAGNTIYF. The whole variable domain, filled in from reference TRBV5-1 and TRBJ1-3, reads KAGVTQTPRYLIKTRGQQVTLSCSPISGHRSVSWYQQTPGQGLQFLFEYFSETQRNKGNFPGRFSGRQFSNSRSEMNVSTLELGDSALYLCASSWTGTAGNTIYFGEGSWLTVV.

The chain links TRBV7-9 to TRBJ2-5; D is possibly TRBD1 (6 bases). The CDR3 runs 14 residues. With 2 bases removed from V and 1 base from J, the gap between germline ends came to 8 bases. Germline V gene lookup returns CDR1 SEHNR and CDR2 FQNEAQ (reference sequence). As DNA, the CDR3 is TGTGCCAGCAGCTTAACAGGGACCCAAGAGACCCAGTACTTC. Protein sequence: CASSLTGTQETQYF. Drawing the rest from reference TRBV7-9 and TRBJ2-5, the complete variable domain is DTGVSQNPRHKITKRGQNVTFRCDPISEHNRLYWYRQTLGQGPEFLTYFQNEAQLEKSRLLSDRFSAERPKGSFSTLEIQRTEQGDSAMYLCASSLTGTQETQYFGPGTRLLVL.

The chain recombines TRBV29-1 with TRBJ2-1, with D possibly TRBD2 on 5 matching bases. Germline assignment: CDR1 SQVTM and CDR2 ANQGSEA. The CDR3 covers 13 residues. The germline V and J ends were trimmed by 4 bases and 2 bases, with 9 bases remaining between them. Here the CDR3 reads CSVGRQAYNEQFF. The CDR3 DNA is TGCAGCGTTGGGAGGCAAGCCTACAATGAGCAGTTCTTC.

This sequence joins TRBV19 and TRBJ1-2; D remains ambiguous. Germline values: CDR1 LNHDA, CDR2 SQIVND (reference sequence). Trimming left V 0 bases short and J 0 bases short, with 11 bases between. This CDR3 contains 16 residues. CDR3 sequence: CASSIDQRSPNYGYTF. In DNA form, the CDR3 reads TGTGCCAGTAGTATAGATCAGCGGAGCCCTAACTATGGCTACACCTTC. The whole variable domain, remainder taken from reference TRBV19 and TRBJ1-2, is DGGITQSPKYLFRKEGQNVTLSCEQNLNHDAMYWYRQDPGQGLRLIYYSQIVNDFQKGDIAEGYSVSREKKESFPLTVTSAQKNPTAFYLCASSIDQRSPNYGYTFGSGTRLTVV.

This chain links TRBV19 with TRBJ1-3; no reliable D call. Per the germline V gene, CDR1 is LNHDA and CDR2 is SQIVND (reference sequence). Deletions cut 3 bases from V and 1 base from J, with 10 bases between. The CDR3 totals 15 residues. The CDR3 region is CASSILDWSGNTIYF. The CDR3 nucleotides are TGTGCCAGTAGTATCCTGGATTGGTCTGGAAACACCATATATTTT.

This chain uses TRBV18 with TRBJ1-1; D gene ambiguous. The CDR3 loop spans 12 amino acids. V lost 5 bases and J 8 bases, leaving 12 bases between the germline ends. The germline CDR1 and CDR2 sequences are KGHSH and LQKENI. The CDR3 loop reads CASSSNMPEAFF. The DNA for the CDR3 is TGTGCCAGCTCATCAAACATGCCAGAAGCTTTCTTT. Looking up the rest from reference TRBV18 and TRBJ1-1 gives the full variable domain: NAGVMQNPRHLVRRRGQEARLRCSPMKGHSHVYWYRQLPEEGLKFMVYLQKENIIDESGMPKERFSAEFPKEGPSILRIQQVVRGDSAAYFCASSSNMPEAFFGQGTRLTVV.

The chain is built from TRBV28 and TRBJ2-2; the D gene is possibly TRBD1 (6 bases). This CDR3 has 14 amino acids. Trimming removed 6 bases at V and 3 bases at J, with 11 bases between. CDR1 and CDR2 (germline): MDHEN, SYDVKM. CDR3 sequence (DNA): TGTGCCAGCAGACCCGGACAGTACACCGGGGAGCTGTTTTTT. Translated, it gives CASRPGQYTGELFF.

The rearrangement joins TRBV30 to TRBJ1-1; D is possibly TRBD1 (5 bases). This CDR3 is built from 14 residues. Germline V gives CDR1 GTSNPN, CDR2 SVGIG (reference sequence). Trimming shortened V by 0 bases and J by 0 bases, and 8 bases separated the two germline ends. The CDR3 DNA reads TGTGCCTGGAGTGTCCAGACAGTGAACACTGAAGCTTTCTTT. It is translated as CAWSVQTVNTEAFF.

The V call is TRBV28, the J call TRBJ2-5, with 9 bases aligning to TRBD2. The J call is in doubt because the DNA end fits TRBJ2-7 better. CDR1 is MDHEN and CDR2 is SYDVKM in the germline V gene. This CDR3 is built from 17 residues. For the CDR3, the DNA is TGTGCCAGCAGTGCCCAGAACTTAGCGGGGGCCTCCTACGAGCAGTACTTC. It codes for CASSAQNLAGASYEQYF.

V is TRBV7-3 and J is TRBJ1-2; D is undetermined. This CDR3 spans 12 amino acids. CDR1 is SGHTA and CDR2 is FQGTGA in the germline V gene. V lost 2 bases, J lost 4 bases, and 5 bases lay in between. The DNA for the CDR3 is TGTGCCAGCAGCTTACCAGGCTATGGCTACACCTTC. Its protein is CASSLPGYGYTF. The entire variable domain, with the rest obtained from reference TRBV7-3 and TRBJ1-2, is as follows: GAGVSQTPSNKVTEKGKYVELRCDPISGHTALYWYRQSLGQGPEFLIYFQGTGAADDSGLPNDRFFAVRPEGSVSTLKIQRTERGDSAVYLCASSLPGYGYTFGSGTRLTVV.

The chain employs TRBV10-3 and TRBJ2-7, with D perhaps matching TRBD1 (6 bases). Germline loops: CDR1 ENHRY, CDR2 SYGVKD. This CDR3 is 14 amino acids long. Trimming pared 4 bases from V and 6 bases from J, leaving 16 bases between. This CDR3 is CAISVRDTTFEQYF. For the CDR3, the DNA is TGTGCCATCAGTGTCCGGGACACCACGTTCGAGCAGTACTTC.

This clone has just a few counts. The chain combines TRBV2 with TRBJ1-2; 9 bases agree with TRBD1. The CDR3 length is 13 residues. V shed 8 bases, J shed 6 bases, and the junction held 7 bases outside the gene matches. The V gene's germline CDR1 is SNHLY and CDR2 FYNNEI. The CDR3 sequence: CASGRTGADGYTF. The CDR3, as DNA: TGTGCCAGCGGCAGGACAGGGGCTGATGGCTACACCTTC.

This chain joins TRBV25-1 and TRBJ2-5, with 11 bases fitting TRBD1. The V and J ends lost 4 bases and 6 bases, in that order; junction bases with no gene match: 7. Germline CDR1 reads MGHDK; CDR2 reads SYGVNS. The CDR3 runs 15 residues. The CDR3 nucleotides are TGTGCCAGCAGTGTGGCCGGGACAGGGGGACAGACCCAGTACTTC. Its protein product is CASSVAGTGGQTQYF.

This CDR3 reads CASSPGQGSSGNTIYF. CDR3 coding DNA: TGTGCCAGCAGCCCTGGACAGGGGAGCTCTGGAAACACCATATATTTT. The chain links TRBV9 to TRBJ1-3, with 9 nucleotides matching TRBD1. There are 16 residues in the CDR3. Trimming cost V 4 bases and J 0 bases; bases outside gene matches: 5. Germline V gene sequence: CDR1 SGDLS, CDR2 YYNGEE.

The V call is TRBV4-1, the J call TRBJ2-7, with TRBD1 matching over 9 bases. The V gene's germline CDR1 is MGHRA and CDR2 YSYEKL. The V gene end was trimmed by 6 bases and the J gene end by 7 bases; junction bases not matched to a gene: 13. This CDR3 spans 15 amino acids. CDR3 DNA sequence: TGCGCCAGCAGTGGCCGGGACAGGGATGTTTGGGAGCAGTACTTC. It yields the protein CASSGRDRDVWEQYF.

V is TRBV7-7 and J is TRBJ2-5; TRBD2 matches 11 bases. This CDR3 comprises 12 residues. Germline-derived CDR1 and CDR2 are SSHAT and FNYEAQ (reference sequence). The CDR3 loop is CASGTSGETQYF. CDR3 DNA: TGTGCTAGCGGGACTAGCGGAGAGACCCAGTACTTC.

The chain employs TRBV18 and TRBJ1-1; unclear D gene. CDR1 and CDR2 from the germline V gene are KGHSH and LQKENI. With 3 bases removed from V and 1 base from J, the gap between germline ends came to 9 bases. The length of the CDR3 is 14 residues. DNA of the CDR3: TGTGCCAGCTCACCCTTCGCCGCGAACACTGAAGCTTTCTTT. Translated, it gives CASSPFAANTEAFF. Together with reference TRBV18 and TRBJ1-1, the CDR3 gives the full variable domain: NAGVMQNPRHLVRRRGQEARLRCSPMKGHSHVYWYRQLPEEGLKFMVYLQKENIIDESGMPKERFSAEFPKEGPSILRIQQVVRGDSAAYFCASSPFAANTEAFFGQGTRLTVV.

The chain employs TRBV27 and TRBJ2-1, with TRBD2 identical over 8 bases. This CDR3 has 15 amino acids. Trimming at V came to 8 bases and at J to 8 bases, leaving 14 bases not matched to a gene. CDR1 and CDR2 (germline): MNHEY, SMNVEV (reference sequence). The CDR3 spells CASRPAGLGIDEQFF. CDR3 nucleotide sequence: TGTGCCAGCCGGCCCGCGGGACTAGGTATCGATGAGCAGTTCTTC.